Here is one T cell receptor (beta chain) with its context. In the study's own analysis: From reference gene primer amplification, estimates of nucleated cell counts were derived. Using immunoSEQ multiplex PCR, the repertoire was profiled, and TCRdb retains in-frame clones only, with some absent. V and J calls and clone size come straight from that table; D and trimming were deduced from the DNA. The repertoire consists of roughly 140,000 clones, with 80% occurring once and the leading ten covering approximately 3.5%. The sample belongs to a study of blood T cell repertoires in COVID-19. Study background: The samples span acute and convalescent COVID-19 from the United States, Italy and Spain. Sources were T cells, B-cell-depleted T cells, or PBMCs; the material itself was cDNA or gDNA.

The CDR3 contains 13 residues. Germline trimming cut 2 bases from V and 7 bases from J; bases unmatched to any gene: 4. Germline CDR1 reads GTSNPN; CDR2 reads SVGIG (reference sequence). V and J are TRBV30 and TRBJ2-1; 8 bases match TRBD2. The TCR was taken from a man between 70 and 80 years old who had recovered from COVID-19. Sequenced material: peripheral blood. CDR3 sequence reads: CAWSSGRGNEQFF. The CDR3 nucleotides read TGTGCCTGGAGTAGCGGGAGAGGAAATGAGCAGTTCTTC. The entire variable domain, with the rest obtained from reference TRBV30 and TRBJ2-1, is as follows: SQTIHQWPATLVQPVGSPLSLECTVEGTSNPNLYWYRQAAGRGLQLLFYSVGIGQISSEVPQNLSASRPQDRQFILSSKKLLLSDSGFYLCAWSSGRGNEQFFGPGTRLTVL.